A single sample gave rise to the 24 T cell receptor beta chains below, sequenced in a study of breast tumors, draining lymph nodes, adjacent tissues. Samples came from axillary lymph nodes draining the breast cancer. TCRdb redid the calling of the multiplex PCR reads with MiXCR, one entry per CDR3 protein. The repertoire holds about 170,000 distinct CDR3 sequences, with 30% to 40% as singletons. Sequencing was done on a sample of axillary lymph node tissue. The receptor source for this set is a female donor with breast cancer. Some clones in this sample may be carry-over from other donors' samples.

This clonotype was counted at least ten times. The chain recombines TRBV20-1 with TRBJ1-4; D might be TRBD1 (5 bases). Germline assignment: CDR1 DFQATT and CDR2 SNEGSKA (reference sequence). With 6 bases removed from V and 4 bases from J, the gap between germline ends came to 18 bases. This CDR3 contains 15 residues. The CDR3 sequence: CSACRGGGINEKLFF. The DNA of the CDR3 is TGCAGTGCCTGTCGGGGGGGGGGTATTAATGAAAAACTGTTTTTT.

V usage is TRBV4-2 and J usage is TRBJ2-5; TRBD1 matches at 11 bases. Per germline, CDR1 LGHNA and CDR2 YNFKEQ. The CDR3 loop spans 15 amino acids. The V gene end was trimmed by 4 bases and the J gene end by 5 bases; junction bases not matched to a gene: 6. The CDR3 DNA reads TGTGCCAGCAGCCCACCCGGACAGGGGGCTGAGACCCAGTACTTC. Encoded protein: CASSPPGQGAETQYF.

With respect to this clonotype: The final CDR3 position lacks the conserved phenylalanine or tryptophan, pointing to a likely read error. The genes are TRBV12-3 or TRBV12-4 and TRBJ1-4; 8 nucleotides line up with TRBD1. This CDR3 spans 15 amino acids. The CDR3 DNA reads TGTGCCAGCAGTCACTACAGGGGGACTAATGAGAAACTGTTTTGT. Translation: CASSHYRGTNEKLFC.

This clonotype has only a few counts. The genes are TRBV9 and TRBJ2-3, with D possibly matching TRBD2 (6 bases). Trimming left V 0 bases short and J 6 bases short, with 17 bases between. The CDR3 loop spans 16 amino acids. Per the germline V gene, CDR1 is SGDLS and CDR2 is YYNGEE. The CDR3 protein is CASSVAPSSAADTQYF. The CDR3 bases are TGTGCCAGCAGCGTAGCCCCCTCTAGCGCTGCGGATACGCAGTATTTT. The full variable domain, rest sourced from reference TRBV9 and TRBJ2-3, is DSGVTQTPKHLITATGQRVTLRCSPRSGDLSVYWYQQSLDQGLQFLIQYYNGEERAKGNILERFSAQQFPDLHSELNLSSLELGDSALYFCASSVAPSSAADTQYFGPGTRLTVL.

CDR3 region: CATWLCSYNSPLHF. The DNA for the CDR3 is TGTGCCACCTGGCTGTGCTCCTATAATTCACCCCTCCACTTT. The rearrangement links TRBV24-1 to TRBJ1-6; unclear D gene. The V end was cut by 9 bases, the J end by 0 bases, with 8 bases between. The CDR3 runs 14 residues. Germline CDR1 reads KGHDR; CDR2 reads SFDVKD.

This clonotype has at least ten counts. The CDR3 protein is CASTVRTSGSAEQFF. The DNA of the CDR3 is TGTGCCAGCACCGTGAGGACTAGCGGGAGCGCTGAGCAGTTCTTC. The chain carries TRBV12-3 or TRBV12-4 and TRBJ2-1, with 13 bases aligning to TRBD2. The CDR3 sequence is 15 residues long. The V and J ends lost 7 bases and 9 bases, in that order; junction bases with no gene match: 9.

This clonotype appeared many times. The rearrangement joins TRBV5-1 to TRBJ2-6; 7 bases match TRBD2. V was pared by 5 bases and J by 0 bases, with 8 bases of the junction left unmatched. From germline, CDR1 is SGHRS and CDR2 YFSETQ. The CDR3 has 17 residues. The CDR3 is CASSKDPGGSGANVLTF. In nucleotides, the CDR3 is TGCGCCAGCAGTAAGGATCCGGGGGGCTCTGGGGCCAACGTCCTGACTTTC.

To note about this clonotype: The DNA is left out, because the CDR3 cannot be placed on it with certainty; the CDR3 is given as TCRdb lists it. CDR3 region: CASICSARLGRGRGEQYF. The J gene is TRBJ2-7, the V gene TRBV19; the table's D call TRBD1 went unverified against the DNA. The CDR3 is made up of 18 amino acids, end residues included. Germline V CDR1 and CDR2: LNHDA, SQIVND (reference sequence).

The chain combines TRBV10-3 with TRBJ1-5, with a tentative D call TRBD1 (6 bases). CDR1 and CDR2 from the germline V gene are ENHRY and SYGVKD. Trimming removed 11 bases from V and 14 bases from J, with 22 bases in between. The CDR3 runs 12 residues. The CDR3 is CAAEGQGNNEHF. CDR3 in DNA: TGTGCCGCGGAGGGGCAGGGGAACAATGAGCATTTT.

This clonotype was detected ten times or more. The chain links TRBV15 to TRBJ2-6; D is perhaps TRBD1 (5 bases). Trimming removed 1 base from V and 5 bases from J, with 9 bases in between. The CDR3 has 15 residues. The germline V gene has CDR1 LNHNV and CDR2 YYDKDF (reference sequence). As DNA, the CDR3 is TGTGCCACCAGCAGAGGTCAGGGTTGGGCCAACGTCCTGACTTTC. This gives the protein CATSRGQGWANVLTF.

V gene TRBV24-1 combines with J gene TRBJ2-2, with a tentative D call TRBD1 (6 bases). The germline V gene has CDR1 KGHDR and CDR2 SFDVKD. Deletions cut 4 bases from V and 0 bases from J, with 11 bases between. This CDR3 spans 16 amino acids. CDR3 bases: TGTGCCACCAGTGACTTCAGGGGACCGAACACCGGGGAGCTGTTTTTT. Its protein product is CATSDFRGPNTGELFF.

This clonotype appeared a few times. It may be a read error: a sequence one base away is much more abundant. This chain connects TRBV13 to TRBJ2-3; D is ambiguous. The CDR3 runs to 13 residues. Germline CDR1 and CDR2: PRHDT and FYEKMQ (reference sequence). V lost 3 bases and J lost 7, with 11 bases in between. The CDR3 reads CASSFPGPNTQYF. As DNA, the CDR3 is TGTGCCAGCAGCTTTCCGGGCCCTAATACGCAGTATTTT.

This clonotype has a single count. This may arise from a read error, as a much more abundant clone is one base away. The chain links TRBV15 to TRBJ1-1; no reliable D call. V shed 0 bases and J shed 5 bases, with 13 bases lying between them. Germline CDR1 and CDR2: LNHNV and YYDKDF (reference sequence). This CDR3 spans 15 amino acids. This chain's CDR3 is CATSRDGRLMTEAFF. Written as DNA, the CDR3 is TGTGCCACCAGCAGAGATGGGCGGTTGATGACTGAAGCTTTCTTT.

CDR3 sequence (DNA): TGCGCCAGCAGCCCAGATCCTCAAGATACGCAGTATTTT. Protein sequence: CASSPDPQDTQYF. V usage is TRBV4-3 and J usage is TRBJ2-3, with D uncertain. Germline CDR1 is LGHNA and CDR2 is YSLEER. CDR3 size: 13 residues. V lost 4 bases to trimming and J lost 5 bases, with 10 bases between them.

The chain uses TRBV20-1 and TRBJ1-5; a possible D gene is TRBD1 (6 bases). Trimming removed 3 bases from V and 14 bases from J, with 17 bases in between. The germline V gene has CDR1 DFQATT and CDR2 SNEGSKA (reference sequence). This CDR3 spans 12 amino acids. CDR3 in DNA: TGCAGTGCTAGCCAGGGGAGGTCCGCCGAGCATTTT. Translation gives CSASQGRSAEHF.

This clonotype showed up many times. The chain has TRBV5-1 and TRBJ2-7; D is perhaps TRBD1 (6 bases). The CDR3 is 15 amino acids. The germline V gene encodes CDR1 SGHRS and CDR2 YFSETQ. Trimming pared 2 bases from V and 2 bases from J, leaving 14 bases between. CDR3 DNA sequence: TGCGCCAGCAGCTTAAGGGGGACCGGGACCTACGAGCAGTACTTC. Translation gives CASSLRGTGTYEQYF. The full variable domain, in which reference TRBV5-1 and TRBJ2-7 provide the parts outside the CDR3, is KAGVTQTPRYLIKTRGQQVTLSCSPISGHRSVSWYQQTPGQGLQFLFEYFSETQRNKGNFPGRFSGRQFSNSRSEMNVSTLELGDSALYLCASSLRGTGTYEQYFGPGTRLTVT.

This clonotype was counted ten times or more. The gene calls are TRBV6-6 and TRBJ2-5, with 7 bases lining up with TRBD1. Germline lookup yields CDR1 MNHNY and CDR2 SVGAGI (reference sequence). Trimming at V came to 3 bases and at J to 1 base, leaving 2 bases not matched to a gene. The CDR3 is 14 residues long. This chain's CDR3 is CASSYWDSQETQYF. The CDR3, as DNA: TGTGCCAGCAGTTATTGGGACAGCCAAGAGACCCAGTACTTC.

Ten or more counts support this clonotype. The CDR3 protein is CASSYGLAGASLGELFF. The CDR3 DNA reads TGTGCCAGCAGTTATGGACTAGCGGGGGCCTCTCTCGGGGAGCTGTTTTTT. The chain is built from TRBV6-5 and TRBJ2-2, with 13 bases that match TRBD2. CDR3 length: 17 amino acids. Trimming removed 3 bases from V and 7 bases from J; junction bases left unmatched: 8. Germline V gene sequence: CDR1 MNHEY, CDR2 SVGAGI.

This clonotype has ten or more counts. The chain couples TRBV5-1 to TRBJ2-1; D unclear. V lost 4 bases, J lost 0 bases, and 5 bases lay in between. Per germline, CDR1 SGHRS and CDR2 YFSETQ. This CDR3 has 13 amino acids. The CDR3 DNA reads TGCGCCAGCAGCAGTACCTCCTACAATGAGCAGTTCTTC. Protein: CASSSTSYNEQFF.

This clonotype was seen repeatedly, ten times or more. This chain connects TRBV27 to TRBJ2-7; D remains ambiguous. The CDR3 runs to 14 residues. V was trimmed by 2 bases and J by 2 bases, leaving 10 bases between them. Germline lookup yields CDR1 MNHEY and CDR2 SMNVEV (reference sequence). CDR3 region: CASSLGPPAYEQYF. CDR3 nucleotides: TGTGCCAGCAGTTTAGGACCACCAGCCTACGAGCAGTACTTC.

This clonotype showed up many times. The CDR3 nucleotides read TGTGCCAGTAGTATAGGCCCAGCGGGTTCCAGCACAGATACGCAGTATTTT. Translated: CASSIGPAGSSTDTQYF. The chain has TRBV19 and TRBJ2-3, with D possibly matching TRBD2 (6 bases). CDR3 size: 17 residues. V was cut by 1 base and J by 0 bases, with 14 bases left in between. Per germline, CDR1 LNHDA and CDR2 SQIVND (reference sequence).

This clonotype was counted at least ten times. Its ends do not fully match the called genes, so a read error is possible. The chain couples TRBV7-2 to TRBJ1-2; possibly TRBD1 for D (5 bases). Per germline, CDR1 SGHTA and CDR2 FQGNSA. CDR3 size: 15 residues. The CDR3 is CASSLAGRGRRGYPF. CDR3 DNA sequence: TGTGCCAGCAGCTTAGCAGGGCGAGGACGTAGGGGCTACCCCTTC. Full variable domain (outside the CDR3, taken from reference TRBV7-2 and TRBJ1-2): GAGVSQSPSNKVTEKGKDVELRCDPISGHTALYWYRQSLGQGLEFLIYFQGNSAPDKSGLPSDRFSAERTGGSVSTLTIQRTQQEDSAVYLCASSLAGRGRRGYPFGSGTRLTVV.

In this sample, this clonotype turned up many times. The chain combines TRBV30 with TRBJ2-2; 7 bases align to TRBD1. The junction had 8 bases not matched to a gene; V was cut back by 3 bases and J by 4 bases. This CDR3 spans 15 amino acids. The V gene's germline CDR1 is GTSNPN and CDR2 SVGIG (reference sequence). CDR3 DNA: TGTGCCTGGAGGGCTGGGACAGTGGGCACCGGGGAGCTGTTTTTT. Amino acids: CAWRAGTVGTGELFF.

This clonotype was counted at least ten times. The chain carries TRBV27 and TRBJ2-1; 10 nucleotides align to TRBD2. From germline, CDR1 is MNHEY and CDR2 SMNVEV (reference sequence). V dropped 7 bases and J dropped 6; count of bases not matched to a gene: 6. The CDR3 is 14 amino acids. Here the CDR3 DNA reads TGTGCCAGCAAAGGACTAGCGGCAGTCAATGAGCAGTTCTTC. Encoded protein: CASKGLAAVNEQFF.